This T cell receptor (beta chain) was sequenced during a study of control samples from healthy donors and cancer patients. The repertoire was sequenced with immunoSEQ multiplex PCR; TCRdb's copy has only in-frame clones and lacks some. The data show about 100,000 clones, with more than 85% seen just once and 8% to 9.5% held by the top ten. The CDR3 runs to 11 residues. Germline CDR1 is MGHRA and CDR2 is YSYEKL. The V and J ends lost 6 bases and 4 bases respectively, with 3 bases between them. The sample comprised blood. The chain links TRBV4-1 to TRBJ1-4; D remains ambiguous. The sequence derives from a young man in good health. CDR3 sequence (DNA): TGCGCCAGCAGAATTAATGAAAAACTGTTTTTT. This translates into CASRINEKLFF.